This TCR beta chain was recovered during a study of T cell responses to AZD1222 COVID-19 vaccine. TCRdb keeps only in-frame clones here, not all; method: immunoSEQ multiplex PCR. The table lists around 120,000 clones, about 90% of them singletons. Trimming pared 2 bases from V and 7 bases from J, leaving 8 bases between. The CDR3 totals 12 residues. This receptor was obtained from an adult who received the AZD1222 COVID-19 vaccine. Specimen: peripheral blood, collected 28 days after the second AZD1222 dose. This rearrangement joins TRBV12-3 or TRBV12-4 to TRBJ1-1; D is unclear. DNA of the CDR3: TGTGCCAGCAGTTTAAGGGCACATGAAGCTTTCTTT. This encodes CASSLRAHEAFF.